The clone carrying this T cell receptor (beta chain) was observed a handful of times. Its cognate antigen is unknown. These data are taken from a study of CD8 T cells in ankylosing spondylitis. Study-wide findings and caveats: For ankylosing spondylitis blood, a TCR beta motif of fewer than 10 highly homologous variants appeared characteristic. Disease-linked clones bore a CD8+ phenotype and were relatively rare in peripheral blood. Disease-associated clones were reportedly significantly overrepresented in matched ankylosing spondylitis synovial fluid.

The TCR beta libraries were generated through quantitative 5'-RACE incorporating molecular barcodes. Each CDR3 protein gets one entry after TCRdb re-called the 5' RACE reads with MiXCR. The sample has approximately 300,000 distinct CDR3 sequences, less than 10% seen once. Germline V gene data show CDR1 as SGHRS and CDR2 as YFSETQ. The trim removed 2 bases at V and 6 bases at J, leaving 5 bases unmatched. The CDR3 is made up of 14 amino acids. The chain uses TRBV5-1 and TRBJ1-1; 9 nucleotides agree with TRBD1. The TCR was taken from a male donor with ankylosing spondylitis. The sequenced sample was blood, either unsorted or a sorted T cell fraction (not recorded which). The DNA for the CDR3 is TGCGCCAGCAGCTTAGGGGACAGGGTCCCTGAAGCTTTCTTT. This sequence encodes CASSLGDRVPEAFF.